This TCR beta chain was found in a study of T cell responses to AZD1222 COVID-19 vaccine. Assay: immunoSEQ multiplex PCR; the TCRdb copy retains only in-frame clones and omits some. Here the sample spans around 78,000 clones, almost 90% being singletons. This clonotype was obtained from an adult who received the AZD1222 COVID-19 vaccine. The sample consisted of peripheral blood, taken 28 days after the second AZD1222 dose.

The CDR3 sequence: CASSGQGSNSPLHF. In nucleotides, the CDR3 is TGCGCCAGCAGCGGACAGGGTTCTAATTCACCCCTCCACTTT. The J gene is TRBJ1-6, the V gene TRBV5-1, with 8 bases aligning to TRBD1. V gave up 4 bases and J gave up 6 bases; unmatched junction bases: 3. The CDR3 extends over 14 amino acids. CDR1 and CDR2 from the germline V gene are SGHRS and YFSETQ. The full variable domain, rest sourced from reference TRBV5-1 and TRBJ1-6, is KAGVTQTPRYLIKTRGQQVTLSCSPISGHRSVSWYQQTPGQGLQFLFEYFSETQRNKGNFPGRFSGRQFSNSRSEMNVSTLELGDSALYLCASSGQGSNSPLHFGNGTRLTVT.